This TCR beta chain was captured by sequencing in a study of Ad26.COV2.S vaccination and SARS-CoV-2 variants (TCRdb year 2021). The study in broad terms: Donors in the vaccine arm were drawn from COV1001, a multicentre, randomized, double-blind, placebo-controlled phase I-IIa trial testing Ad26.COV2.S in healthy adults. TCRbeta repertoire sequencing was used to assess the specificity and breadth of SARS-CoV-2-reactive T cell receptors after Ad26.COV2.S vaccination. Trial participants were randomized into five groups of five, in which low-dose or high-dose Ad26.COV2.S was given once or twice, or placebo was given on both occasions. A total of 32 samples were included in the TCR-sequenced set, comprising about 20 Ad26.COV2.S vaccine recipients, 5 placebo recipients and 8 SARS-CoV-2 convalescent individuals. Ad26.COV2.S was given intramuscularly at 5x10^10 or 1x10^11 viral particles, as a single shot or as two shots 56 days apart. Blinding of investigators to trial group allocation was maintained during experiments and outcome assessment.

Points the paper makes about the study in general: Higher spike-specific TCR breadth was observed in Ad26.COV2.S recipients than in placebo recipients (P = 0.0014). After vaccination, substantial breadth of spike-specific CD8+ and CD4+ T cell responses was reported. Comparing responses between vaccine doses or regimens was not something the study was powered to do. The authors noted that the TCR breadth and depth analyses may have underestimated total T cell responses. Non-spike TCR breadth was comparable between vaccine and placebo recipients, consistent with the vaccine containing only spike.

What the treatment or condition label conveys for this sample: about 20 received Ad26.COV2.S at low or high dose, single or two shots; 5 received placebo; per-sample allocation not given. For vaccine and placebo recipients, repertoires were sequenced using samples collected on day 63 after the first injection. Cohort 1b enrolled around 24 adults aged 18-55 years at a single site in Boston, USA, between 29 July and 7 August 2020. Ad26.COV2.S was a replication-incompetent adenovirus type 26 vector that expressed a prefusion-stabilized SARS-CoV-2 spike protein derived from the original Wuhan strain. Note on this clone: Its antigen is unknown. The record has no base qualities; no much larger clone is one base away.

Inclusive of the bounding cysteine and phenylalanine, the CDR3 is 16 residues long. Solely the CDR3 DNA is kept, with 48 bases framed from the first base. The germline V gene (reference sequence) sets CDR1 to SGHNT and CDR2 to YYREEE. V is pared back by 0 bases and J by 4 bases, with 11 bases lying between the germline termini. The immunoSEQ Assay was the method used to sequence TCRbeta CDR3 regions. After extraction, genomic DNA underwent amplification by bias-controlled multiplex PCR, followed by high-throughput sequencing. Turning to the authors' computational methods: To quantify the absolute abundance of every unique TCRbeta CDR3 region, sequences were collapsed and filtered. T cell fraction was estimated by normalizing TCRbeta template counts to usable DNA, which was measured by amplifying reference genes present in all nucleated cells. Repertoire TCRs were annotated as SARS-CoV-2-specific by exact matching of V gene, CDR3 amino acid sequence and J gene to a known reactive TCR set. MIRA supplied the reference SARS-CoV-2 TCR set, which was filtered for enrichment in COVID-19-positive ImmuneCODE repertoires so that public or cross-reactive TCRs were removed. Using the MIRA antigens, annotated TCRs were further analysed by specific ORF or by position within an ORF. Depth was the summed frequency of annotated unique rearrangements, while breadth was defined as annotated unique rearrangements over total unique productive rearrangements. TCR breadth was compared between groups using two-sided Wilcoxon rank-sum tests. Imported from immuneACCESS, the table was reduced by TCRdb to in-frame sequences with V and J called. These copies leave out some clones; in studies compared against another copy, an unresolved V gene accounts for under half, and the cause of the remainder is not known. The DNA was the basis for D and trimming; V, J and clone size are from that table. Across this sample there are fewer than 800,000 clones, with more than 70% seen only once. The biggest ten clones account for around 1.5% of the sample.

This TCR derives from a person aged 18 to 65 who received the Ad26.COV2.S COVID-19 vaccine or a placebo. This sample comprised peripheral blood, obtained in a trial of Ad26.COV2.S vaccine versus placebo. This chain joins TRBV5-4 to TRBJ1-6; no confident D gene assignment can be made. The nucleotide sequence reads as follows: TGTGCCAGCAGCTTGGGACCTAGGCTTTATAATTCACCCCTCCACTTT. Its protein is CASSLGPRLYNSPLHF.